The 18 T cell receptor beta chains reported below all come from one sample, sequenced in a study of tumor and adjacent non-tumor tissue in lung cancer. The template was RNA from unsorted bulk tissue. Distant lung tissue was collected more than 3 cm away from the tumor edge. The library came from three nested PCR rounds adapted from ARM-PCR protocols. TCRdb independently ran MiXCR on the multiplex PCR reads; one entry per CDR3 protein. The sample shows some 100,000 distinct CDR3 sequences, over 55% of them seen only once. Material for sequencing was distant non-tumor lung tissue. The receptors shown here come from a man aged 25 to 45 with non-small cell lung cancer.

In the case of this clonotype: One end of the junction is discordant with germline, which a read error may explain. The chain joins TRBV20-1 to TRBJ2-7; weak D call: TRBD1 (6 bases). Germline V lookup: CDR1 DFQATT, CDR2 SNEGSKA (reference sequence). The length of the CDR3 is 14 residues. The CDR3 reads CSANGRGHFYELCF. CDR3 DNA: TGCAGTGCTAATGGCAGGGGACATTTCTACGAGCTGTGCTTC.

The V and J genes are TRBV4-3 and TRBJ2-3, with a possible D match to TRBD1 (6 bases). CDR1 and CDR2 from the germline V gene are LGHNA and YSLEER. The CDR3 is 16 amino acids. Trimming removed 8 bases from V and 7 bases from J, with 25 bases in between. This CDR3 reads CASSSRQGKVTNTQYF. DNA of the CDR3: TGCGCCAGCTCTTCGAGGCAGGGGAAGGTTACAAATACGCAGTATTTT.

With respect to this clonotype: One end of the junction fails to match germline, which may point to a read error. This sequence joins TRBV29-1 and TRBJ2-1; no clear D gene. The CDR3 runs to 11 residues. Germline V lookup: CDR1 SQVTM, CDR2 ANQGSEA. The CDR3 protein is CSIVRGDEQFF. CDR3 bases: TGTAGCATTGTAAGAGGCGATGAGCAGTTCTTC.

For this clonotype: One junction end disagrees with the germline gene, perhaps due to a read error. V usage is TRBV5-1 and J usage is TRBJ2-6, with D perhaps given as TRBD1 or TRBD2 (6 bases each). Germline V CDR1 and CDR2: SGHRS, YFSETQ. This CDR3 has 16 residues. In DNA, the CDR3 is TGCGCCAACAGCCGAGTGGGGGGCACTGGGGCCAACGTCCTGACTTTC. As protein: CANSRVGGTGANVLTF.

This clonotype was seen just once. This may be a read error, as it is one base from a much larger clone. The chain recombines TRBV4-1 with TRBJ2-2; maybe TRBD1 (5 bases). V lost 4 bases, J lost 8 bases, and 17 bases lay in between. The CDR3 is 15 amino acids. Looked up from germline, CDR1 is MGHRA and CDR2 is YSYEKL. CDR3 sequence: CASSPSGALRGELFF. CDR3 DNA: TGCGCCAGCAGCCCGAGTGGGGCCCTACGAGGGGAGCTGTTTTTT.

This clonotype was counted once. This may come from a read error, since a much larger clone is one base off. V and J are TRBV6-4 and TRBJ2-3; weak D call: TRBD1 (6 bases). The CDR3 is 15 residues long. Looked up from germline, CDR1 is MRHNA and CDR2 is SNTAGT. CDR3 loop: CVSSDSAGGTDTQYF. DNA for the CDR3: TGTGTCAGCAGTGACTCGGCAGGGGGCACAGATACGCAGTATTTT.

Concerning this clonotype: It is likely a read error, because the conserved phenylalanine at the end of the CDR3 is missing. The chain employs TRBV11-3 and TRBJ2-1, with D unresolved. The CDR3 has 14 residues. Germline assignment: CDR1 SGHNT and CDR2 YENEEA. The ends were cut back, 3 bases at V and 2 bases at J, with 8 bases in the middle. The CDR3 DNA follows: TGTGCCAGCAGCTTCAAAGGCCCCTACAATGAGCAGTTCTTG. This encodes CASSFKGPYNEQFL.

This clonotype showed up just a few times. At one of its ends the junction is not consistent with the germline gene, which may arise from a read error. The rearrangement links TRBV6-6 to TRBJ1-3; D remains unclear. The germline gives CDR1 MNHNY, CDR2 SVGAGI (reference sequence). This CDR3 is built from 17 residues. The chain's CDR3 is CVSSYSAPQSSGNTIYF. The CDR3 DNA reads as TGTGTCAGCAGTTACTCCGCTCCTCAGAGCTCCGGAAACACCATATATTTT.

This clonotype turned up a few times. This rearrangement joins TRBV5-5 to TRBJ2-5; 11 bases fit TRBD2. The V gene's germline CDR1 is SGHKS and CDR2 YYEKEE (reference sequence). The CDR3 runs to 17 residues. V lost 4 bases and J lost 4; bases outside the gene matches: 12. Written as DNA, the CDR3 is TGTGCCAGCAGCCCAGCCCCACTAGCGGGGGCTCGAGAGACCCAGTACTTC. This codes for CASSPAPLAGARETQYF.

With regard to this clonotype: One end of the junction varies from germline; a read error may be responsible. The CDR3 DNA sequence: TGTGCCCGCAGCCAAGAGGCTAGCGGTGAGTCGTTATACTTC. It yields the protein CARSQEASGESLYF. The gene calls are TRBV4-2 and TRBJ2-7; 7 nucleotides agree with TRBD2. Germline assignment: CDR1 LGHNA and CDR2 YNFKEQ. The CDR3 totals 14 residues.

The genes are TRBV12-5 and TRBJ2-7; TRBD1 agrees at 9 bases. The germline gives CDR1 LGHNT, CDR2 FRNRAP. Losses at the gene ends were 4 bases for V and 6 bases for J; bases not matched to a gene: 7. The CDR3 has 14 amino acids. The CDR3 loop reads CASGYGQGQGEQYF. The CDR3 region has the DNA TGTGCTAGTGGTTACGGACAGGGACAGGGCGAGCAGTACTTC.

On this clonotype: At one end, the junction sequence differs from germline, possibly due to a read error. The chain has TRBV4-3 and TRBJ2-7; D might be TRBD1 (5 bases). This CDR3 contains 14 residues. The germline V gene encodes CDR1 LGHNA and CDR2 YSLEER. The CDR3 nucleotides are TGCGCTAGCAGCCCCGCCCACAGGTCCAATGCGCAGTACTTC. Translation gives CASSPAHRSNAQYF.

This clonotype was observed many times. The chain uses TRBV6-1 and TRBJ1-6; possible D gene TRBD1, 5 bases. V was trimmed by 6 bases and J by 10 bases, leaving 10 bases between them. The CDR3 loop spans 12 amino acids. Germline V gene lookup returns CDR1 MNHNS and CDR2 SASEGT. CDR3 sequence (DNA): TGTGCCAGCAGGCCAAGGGGATCACCCCTCCACTTT. Its protein is CASRPRGSPLHF.

On this clonotype: This may arise from a read error, as a much more abundant clone is one base away. The rearrangement joins TRBV13 to TRBJ2-5, with D unresolved. The ends were cut back, 8 bases at V and 5 bases at J, with 12 bases in the middle. The V gene's germline CDR1 is PRHDT and CDR2 FYEKMQ (reference sequence). There are 12 residues in the CDR3. The CDR3 region is CASCSPLETQYF. The CDR3, as DNA: TGTGCCAGCTGCTCACCGCTTGAGACCCAGTACTTC. Filled out from reference TRBV13 and TRBJ2-5, the complete variable domain reads AAGVIQSPRHLIKEKRETATLKCYPIPRHDTVYWYQQGPGQDPQFLISFYEKMQSDKGSIPDRFSAQQFSDYHSELNMSSLELGDSALYFCASCSPLETQYFGPGTRLLVL.

Concerning this clonotype: The germline gene is not matched at one end of the junction; a read error may be the cause. This chain joins TRBV20-1 and TRBJ2-3; 10 bases are shared with TRBD2. This CDR3 has 14 residues. Germline V lookup: CDR1 DFQATT, CDR2 SNEGSKA (reference sequence). DNA of the CDR3: TGCAGTGCTACCGGACTAGCGGAAGATCATACTCAGTATTTT. It encodes CSATGLAEDHTQYF.

To note about this clonotype: One end of the junction does not line up with germline, which may come from a read error. The V and J genes are TRBV20-1 and TRBJ2-3, with 8 bases fitting TRBD1. The V gene's germline CDR1 is DFQATT and CDR2 SNEGSKA (reference sequence). This CDR3 is 16 amino acids long. CDR3 loop: CSARSLDRGETGTQYF. The CDR3 DNA reads as TGCAGTGCTAGAAGCCTTGACAGGGGTGAAACAGGTACGCAGTATTTT.

Details on this clonotype: The CDR3 ends on some other residue instead of the conserved phenylalanine or tryptophan, so this is likely a read error. No DNA is shown, since the ends of the CDR3 on it are uncertain; the CDR3 is the one TCRdb lists. The V call is TRBV11-2, the J call TRBJ2-7. Germline V lookup: CDR1 SGHAT, CDR2 FQNNGV. The CDR3 numbers 15 amino acids, ends counted. The CDR3 protein is CASSWSGRPDYEQYL.

Regarding this clonotype: This may stem from a read error, because a much larger clone lies one nucleotide away. This chain links TRBV4-1 with TRBJ2-1; TRBD2 agrees at 9 bases. CDR1 MGHRA and CDR2 YSYEKL come from the germline V gene. V shed 0 bases, J shed 7 bases, and the junction held 4 bases outside the gene matches. The length of the CDR3 is 15 residues. Written as DNA, the CDR3 is TGCGCCAGCAGCCAAGAAGCGGGGGGTCAGAATGAGCAGTTCTTC. It is translated as CASSQEAGGQNEQFF.